Listed below are T cell receptor beta chains from one sample, sequenced in a study of blood T cell repertoires in COVID-19. Produced via immunoSEQ multiplex PCR; TCRdb's table is partial and in-frame only. Of approximately 250,000 clones listed, 83% are singletons. The sequenced sample was peripheral blood. All receptors come from a human donor in a cohort sampled during active COVID-19. Each CDR3 is given with its conserved first and last residue. The order of the fields is CDR3 protein, CDR3 DNA, D gene, clone size, J gene, V gene, CDR3 length. D genes are given only for firm matches. Expanded clones get a size class; other rows say once, few or many, or leave the size out.

CASRPGTGGNSPLHF,TGTGCCAGCAGGCCCGGGACAGGAGGTAATTCACCCCTCCACTTT,TRBD1,NA,TRBJ1-6,TRBV27,15
CASSFSGTGVVGYTF,TGCGCCAGCAGCTTCTCCGGGACAGGGGTAGTAGGCTACACCTTC,TRBD1,few,TRBJ1-2,TRBV5-1,15
CASSAHRVQMEKLFF,TGTGCCAGCAGCGCGCACAGGGTACAAATGGAAAAACTGTTTTTT,NA,NA,TRBJ1-4,TRBV7-9,15
CASSVGTLAGENTGELFF,TGTGCCAGCAGCGTAGGGACCCTAGCGGGGGAGAACACCGGGGAGCTGTTTTTT,TRBD2,NA,TRBJ2-2,TRBV9,18
CASSRPGTRRETQYF,TGTGCCAGCAGTAGACCCGGGACTAGGAGAGAGACCCAGTACTTC,TRBD2,NA,TRBJ2-5,TRBV6-5,15
CASSPRGGLQETQYF,TGTGCTAGCAGCCCAAGGGGGGGTCTTCAAGAGACCCAGTACTTC,NA,NA,TRBJ2-5,TRBV7-7,15
CASSLRTSGTSYEQYF,TGTGCCAGTAGTCTCCGGACTAGCGGGACATCCTACGAGCAGTACTTC,TRBD2,NA,TRBJ2-7,TRBV19,16
CASSLDAGRDTEAFF,TGTGCCAGCAGCTTGGATGCGGGGAGGGACACTGAAGCTTTCTTT,NA,once,TRBJ1-1,TRBV5-4,15
CSAKRQSEAFF,TGCAGTGCTAAACGACAATCTGAAGCTTTCTTT,NA,NA,TRBJ1-1,TRBV20-1,11
CATSDLGPGGETQYF,TGTGCCACCAGTGATTTAGGCCCGGGGGGAGAGACCCAGTACTTC,TRBD2,NA,TRBJ2-5,TRBV24-1,15
CAWSPNDMGTEAFF,TGTGCCTGGAGTCCAAACGACATGGGCACTGAAGCTTTCTTT,NA,NA,TRBJ1-1,TRBV30,14
CARSPWRSNQPQHF,TGTGCCAGAAGCCCTTGGAGGAGCAATCAGCCCCAGCATTTT,NA,NA,TRBJ1-5,TRBV5-3,14
CAWSRGGGGEKLFF,TGTGCCTGGAGTAGAGGGGGCGGTGGTGAAAAACTGTTTTTT,TRBD1,NA,TRBJ1-4,TRBV30,14
CASSLVPSGRASYEQYF,TGCGCCAGCAGCTTGGTCCCTAGCGGGAGGGCCTCCTACGAGCAGTACTTC,TRBD2,NA,TRBJ2-7,TRBV5-1,17
CASSSPGTGFWELFF,TGTGCCAGCAGTTCCCCCGGGACAGGATTTTGGGAACTGTTTTTT,TRBD1,NA,TRBJ1-4,TRBV28,15
CASSDGSLNEQFF,TGTGCCAGCAGTGACGGGAGTCTCAATGAGCAGTTCTTC,NA,NA,TRBJ2-1,TRBV6-1,13
CASSSAGGGDTQYF,TGTGCCAGCAGCTCCGCCGGGGGGGGAGATACGCAGTATTTT,TRBD2,NA,TRBJ2-3,TRBV6-5,14
CASSHWTGGGHEQYF,TGTGCCAGCAGCCACTGGACAGGGGGCGGCCACGAGCAGTACTTC,TRBD1,NA,TRBJ2-7,TRBV28,15
CASSLDTYEQYF,TGTGCCAGCAGCTTGGATACCTACGAGCAGTACTTC,NA,NA,TRBJ2-7,TRBV5-4,12
CASNRESTDTQYF,TGTGCCAGCAACAGGGAAAGCACAGATACGCAGTATTTT,NA,NA,TRBJ2-3,TRBV10-3,13
CASSVAGVEQYF,TGTGCCAGCAGTGTCGCAGGGGTCGAGCAGTACTTC,NA,NA,TRBJ2-7,TRBV28,12
CASRVNRGQVTNYGYTF,TGTGCCAGCAGGGTTAACAGGGGGCAAGTCACTAACTATGGCTACACCTTC,TRBD1,once,TRBJ1-2,TRBV28,17
CASSLNRNQPQHF,TGTGCCAGCAGCTTAAACAGGAATCAGCCCCAGCATTTT,NA,NA,TRBJ1-5,TRBV11-1,13
CSVRGGNQPQHF,TGCAGCGTCCGGGGAGGAAATCAGCCCCAGCATTTT,NA,NA,TRBJ1-5,TRBV29-1,12
CASSYGRQGSYEQYF,TGTGCCAGCAGTTACGGTCGACAGGGATCCTACGAGCAGTACTTC,TRBD1,NA,TRBJ2-7,TRBV6-5,15
CASSHGTRLDEQYF,TGTGCCAGCAGTCACGGGACTAGACTTGACGAGCAGTACTTC,TRBD2,many,TRBJ2-7,TRBV27,14
CASSLSGQGLGTQYF,TGTGCCAGCAGTCTATCCGGACAGGGGCTGGGGACCCAGTACTTC,TRBD1,NA,TRBJ2-5,TRBV27,15
CASTPHPGSSGRAVYNEQFF,TGTGCCAGCACACCCCACCCGGGGTCAAGCGGGAGGGCCGTCTACAATGAGCAGTTCTTC,TRBD2,NA,TRBJ2-1,TRBV28,20
CASSLQQGPNQPQHF,TGCGCCAGCAGCCTACAACAGGGACCCAATCAGCCCCAGCATTTT,NA,NA,TRBJ1-5,TRBV4-1,15
CASTDRGEADTQYF,TGTGCCAGTACGGACAGGGGGGAGGCAGATACGCAGTATTTT,TRBD1,NA,TRBJ2-3,TRBV19,14
CASSFREDTEAFF,TGTGCCAGCAGCTTCCGGGAGGACACTGAAGCTTTCTTT,NA,NA,TRBJ1-1,TRBV11-3,13
CASSLANSMNTEAFF,TGTGCCAGCAGCTTAGCGAACAGCATGAACACTGAAGCTTTCTTT,NA,NA,TRBJ1-1,TRBV7-8,15
CASSRTGTRQPQHF,TGTGCCAGCAGTCGCACAGGGACGCGGCAGCCCCAGCATTTT,NA,NA,TRBJ1-5,TRBV3-1/TRBV3-2,14
CASSPPTGLKYYNSPLHF,TGTGCCAGCTCACCCCCTACCGGACTGAAATATTATAATTCACCCCTCCACTTT,NA,NA,TRBJ1-6,TRBV18,18
CAWSKWGGGEKLFF,TGTGCCTGGAGTAAATGGGGGGGAGGTGAAAAACTGTTTTTT,NA,NA,TRBJ1-4,TRBV30,14
CASSLDSGAGELFF,TGTGCCAGCAGCTTGGACTCAGGGGCCGGGGAGCTGTTTTTT,NA,NA,TRBJ2-2,TRBV5-4,14
CASSRGSGTGELFF,TGTGCCAGCAGTCGTGGGAGCGGAACCGGGGAGCTGTTTTTT,NA,once,TRBJ2-2,TRBV6-2/TRBV6-3,14
CASSESGGLIAEAFF,TGTGCCAGCAGTGAATCAGGGGGGTTGATCGCTGAAGCTTTCTTT,TRBD1,NA,TRBJ1-1,TRBV25-1,15
CASTTGTGGGELFF,TGCGCCAGCACCACCGGGACAGGAGGCGGGGAGCTGTTTTTT,TRBD1,NA,TRBJ2-2,TRBV5-1,14
CASSVSGQGSETQYF,TGTGCCAGCAGCGTCTCGGGACAGGGGTCGGAGACCCAGTACTTC,TRBD1,NA,TRBJ2-5,TRBV9,15
CASSASYSREETQYF,TGTGCCAGCAGCGCTTCCTATTCGCGGGAAGAGACCCAGTACTTC,NA,NA,TRBJ2-5,TRBV4-2,15
CASRASGSYEQYF,TGTGCCAGCAGAGCGAGCGGATCCTACGAGCAGTACTTC,NA,NA,TRBJ2-7,TRBV6-5,13
CASTLNRGETQYF,TGTGCCAGCACCCTGAACAGGGGAGAGACCCAGTACTTC,TRBD1,NA,TRBJ2-5,TRBV2,13
CASSSRRTNEKLFF,TGTGCCAGCTCATCAAGGCGGACTAATGAAAAACTGTTTTTT,NA,NA,TRBJ1-4,TRBV18,14
CASSRDRDSNQPQHF,TGTGCCAGTAGTCGGGACAGGGATAGCAATCAGCCCCAGCATTTT,TRBD1,NA,TRBJ1-5,TRBV19,15
CASKTGGSYEQYF,TGTGCCAGCAAAACAGGGGGTTCCTACGAGCAGTACTTC,TRBD1,once,TRBJ2-7,TRBV6-6,13